This T cell receptor (beta chain) was sequenced during a study of shared clonotypes between healthy human individuals. Germline loops: CDR1 MNHNS, CDR2 SASEGT. V lost 10 bases, J lost 3 bases, and 21 bases lay in between. This CDR3 is built from 15 residues. General observations from the study: The study drew on few donors, limiting represented genetic and exposure-history diversity.

Deep-level assay runs were performed. TCRdb's table, derived via immunoSEQ multiplex PCR, lists solely in-frame clones and lacks some. The sample holds fewer than 130,000 clones, about 66% seen once. This clone was seen a single time. Its antigen is still unknown. The chain employs TRBV6-1 and TRBJ1-2; tentatively, D is TRBD1 (5 bases). The sequence came from a woman under 40 in good health. The specimen sequenced was memory CD8+ T cells sorted from blood. The subset denotes: CD45RO+ cells pooled with CCR7-negative TemRA cells. CDR3 region: CAISRAPGGYYGYTF. CDR3 DNA: TGTGCCATCAGCCGGGCACCGGGGGGATACTATGGCTACACCTTC.